The subject of this entry is one T cell receptor beta chain. The antigen remains unidentified. This sample stems from a study of OX40 agonist ivuxolimab in advanced cancers. Across the study: The dose-escalation group included hepatocellular carcinoma, melanoma, renal cell carcinoma and head and neck cancer. Study outcomes and limitations: Partial responders at 0.1-3.0 mg/kg had among the lowest clonal expansion. Circulating CD4+ and CD8+ T cells showed clonal expansion by week 6 at 0.1 to 3.0 mg/kg. Undetermined was the antigen specificity of the expanded peripheral T cells.

Germline lookup yields CDR1 MNHEY and CDR2 SMNVEV (reference sequence). V lost 7 bases, J lost 1 base, and 11 bases lay in between. This CDR3 has 14 residues. This table comes from immunoSEQ multiplex PCR, and its TCRdb copy is limited to in-frame clones, with some not included. Of over 75,000 clones listed, around 88% were seen once; the top ten hold 1.3% to 1.5%. The chain recombines TRBV27 with TRBJ2-1; D may be TRBD1 (5 bases). This sequence was found in an adult with an advanced solid tumor such as melanoma, head and neck, liver or kidney cancer. The sequenced sample was CD4+ or CD8+ T cells sorted from blood, obtained in a trial of the OX40 agonist ivuxolimab. Here the CDR3 DNA reads TGTGCCAGCAAAGACAGAGAGTCCTACAATGAGCAGTTCTTC. Translated, it gives CASKDRESYNEQFF.